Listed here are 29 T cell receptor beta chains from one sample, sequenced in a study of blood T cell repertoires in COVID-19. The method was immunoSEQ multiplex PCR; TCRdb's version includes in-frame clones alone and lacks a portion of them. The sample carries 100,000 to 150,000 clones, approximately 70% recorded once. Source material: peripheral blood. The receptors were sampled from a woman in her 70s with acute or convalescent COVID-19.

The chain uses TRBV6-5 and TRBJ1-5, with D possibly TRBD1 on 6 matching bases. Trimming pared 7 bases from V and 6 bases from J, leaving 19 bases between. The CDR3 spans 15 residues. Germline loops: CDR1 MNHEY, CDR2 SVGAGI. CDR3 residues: CASIPTAQGPQPQHF. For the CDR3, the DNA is TGTGCCAGCATCCCAACGGCACAGGGACCTCAGCCCCAGCATTTT.

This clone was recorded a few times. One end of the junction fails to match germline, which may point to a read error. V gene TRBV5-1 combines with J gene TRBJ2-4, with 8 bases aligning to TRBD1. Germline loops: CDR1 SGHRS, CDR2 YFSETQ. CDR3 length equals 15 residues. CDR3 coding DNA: TGCGCCAGCAGTTTGGACAGGGCTTGGGGAAACATTCAGTACTTC. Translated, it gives CASSLDRAWGNIQYF.

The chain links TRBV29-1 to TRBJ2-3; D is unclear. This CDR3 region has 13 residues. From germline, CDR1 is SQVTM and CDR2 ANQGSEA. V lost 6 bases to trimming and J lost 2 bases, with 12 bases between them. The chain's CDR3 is CSVDFSYTDTQYF. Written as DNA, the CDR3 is TGCAGCGTCGACTTCTCCTACACAGATACGCAGTATTTT.

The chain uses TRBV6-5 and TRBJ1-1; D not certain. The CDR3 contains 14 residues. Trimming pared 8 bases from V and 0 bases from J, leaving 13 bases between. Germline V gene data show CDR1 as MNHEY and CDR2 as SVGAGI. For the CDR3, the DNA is TGTGCCAGCCAACTGACCAGGATGAACACTGAAGCTTTCTTT. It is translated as CASQLTRMNTEAFF.

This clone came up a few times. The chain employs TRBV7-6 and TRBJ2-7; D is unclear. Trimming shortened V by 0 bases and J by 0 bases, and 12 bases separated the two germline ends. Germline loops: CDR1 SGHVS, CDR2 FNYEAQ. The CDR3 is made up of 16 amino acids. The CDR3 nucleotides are TGTGCCAGCAGCTTAGCGCGTCTCTCAAGCTCCTACGAGCAGTACTTC. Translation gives CASSLARLSSSYEQYF.

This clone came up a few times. The CDR3 loop is CASSLVTPGNTIYF. The CDR3 coding sequence is TGTGCCAGCAGCTTGGTGACTCCTGGAAACACCATATATTTT. This rearrangement joins TRBV5-6 to TRBJ1-3; no reliable D call. Trimming removed 0 bases from V and 2 bases from J, with 6 bases in between. The CDR3 spans 14 residues. Germline CDR1 is SGHDT and CDR2 is YYEEEE.

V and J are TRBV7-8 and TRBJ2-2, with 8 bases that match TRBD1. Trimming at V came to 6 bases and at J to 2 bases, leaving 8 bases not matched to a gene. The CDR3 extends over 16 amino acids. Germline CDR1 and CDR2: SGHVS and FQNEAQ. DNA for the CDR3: TGTGCCAGCAGTTCCGGGACAGGCCCCAACACCGGGGAGCTGTTTTTT. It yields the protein CASSSGTGPNTGELFF.

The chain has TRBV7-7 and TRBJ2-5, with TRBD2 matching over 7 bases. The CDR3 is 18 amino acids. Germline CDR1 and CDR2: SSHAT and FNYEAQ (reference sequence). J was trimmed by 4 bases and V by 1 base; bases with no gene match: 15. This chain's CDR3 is CASSLGVLGAGRLETQYF. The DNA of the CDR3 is TGTGCCAGCAGCTTAGGGGTCCTCGGAGCGGGGCGTTTAGAGACCCAGTACTTC.

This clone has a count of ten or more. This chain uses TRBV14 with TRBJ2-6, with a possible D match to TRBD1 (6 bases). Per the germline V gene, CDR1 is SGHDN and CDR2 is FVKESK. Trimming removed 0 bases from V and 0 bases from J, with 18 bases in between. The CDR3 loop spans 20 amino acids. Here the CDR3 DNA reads TGTGCCAGCAGCCAAGATCATCTGAGGACAGCAAACTCTGGGGCCAACGTCCTGACTTTC. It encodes CASSQDHLRTANSGANVLTF.

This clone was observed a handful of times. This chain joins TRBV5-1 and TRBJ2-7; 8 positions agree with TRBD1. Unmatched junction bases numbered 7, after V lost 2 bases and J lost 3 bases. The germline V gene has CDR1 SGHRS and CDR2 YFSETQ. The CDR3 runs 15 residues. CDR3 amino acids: CASSFGGTGGYEQYF. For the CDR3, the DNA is TGCGCCAGCAGCTTTGGGGGGACAGGAGGCTACGAGCAGTACTTC. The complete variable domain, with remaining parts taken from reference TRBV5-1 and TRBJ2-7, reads KAGVTQTPRYLIKTRGQQVTLSCSPISGHRSVSWYQQTPGQGLQFLFEYFSETQRNKGNFPGRFSGRQFSNSRSEMNVSTLELGDSALYLCASSFGGTGGYEQYFGPGTRLTVT.

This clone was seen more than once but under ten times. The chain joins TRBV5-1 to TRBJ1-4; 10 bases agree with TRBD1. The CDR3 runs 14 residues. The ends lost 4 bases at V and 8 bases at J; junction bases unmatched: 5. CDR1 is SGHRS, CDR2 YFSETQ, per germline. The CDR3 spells CASSRDRGEEKLFF. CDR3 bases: TGCGCCAGCAGCCGGGACAGGGGTGAAGAAAAACTGTTTTTT.

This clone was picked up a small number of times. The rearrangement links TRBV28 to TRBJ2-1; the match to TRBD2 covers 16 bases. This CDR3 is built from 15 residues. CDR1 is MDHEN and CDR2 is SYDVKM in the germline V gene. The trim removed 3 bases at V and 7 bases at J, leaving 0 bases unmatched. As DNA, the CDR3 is TGTGCCAGCAGTTTGGGACTAGCGGGAGGGAATGAGCAGTTCTTC. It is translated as CASSLGLAGGNEQFF.

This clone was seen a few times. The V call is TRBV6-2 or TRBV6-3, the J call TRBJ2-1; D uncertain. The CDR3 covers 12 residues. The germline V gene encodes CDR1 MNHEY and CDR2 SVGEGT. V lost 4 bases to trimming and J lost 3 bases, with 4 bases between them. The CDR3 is CASSFSYNEQFF. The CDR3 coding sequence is TGTGCCAGCAGTTTCAGCTACAATGAGCAGTTCTTC.

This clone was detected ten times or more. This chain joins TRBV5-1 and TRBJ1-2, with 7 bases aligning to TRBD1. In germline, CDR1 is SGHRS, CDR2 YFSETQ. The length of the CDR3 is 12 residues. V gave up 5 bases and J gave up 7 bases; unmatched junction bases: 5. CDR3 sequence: CASRTGDSGYTF. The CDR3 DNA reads TGCGCCAGCAGAACAGGGGATAGTGGCTACACCTTC.

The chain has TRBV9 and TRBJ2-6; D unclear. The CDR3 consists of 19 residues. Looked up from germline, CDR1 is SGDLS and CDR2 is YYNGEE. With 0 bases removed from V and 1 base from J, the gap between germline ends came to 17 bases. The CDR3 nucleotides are TGTGCCAGCAGCGTAGGCCCGGTGGGCCCTGGATCTGGGGCCAACGTCCTGACTTTC. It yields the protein CASSVGPVGPGSGANVLTF.

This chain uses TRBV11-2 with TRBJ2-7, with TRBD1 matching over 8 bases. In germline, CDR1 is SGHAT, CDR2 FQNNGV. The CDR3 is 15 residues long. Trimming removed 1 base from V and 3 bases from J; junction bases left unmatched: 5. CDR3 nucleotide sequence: TGTGCCAGCAGCTTAGCCGGGACAGGATACTACGAGCAGTACTTC. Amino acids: CASSLAGTGYYEQYF.

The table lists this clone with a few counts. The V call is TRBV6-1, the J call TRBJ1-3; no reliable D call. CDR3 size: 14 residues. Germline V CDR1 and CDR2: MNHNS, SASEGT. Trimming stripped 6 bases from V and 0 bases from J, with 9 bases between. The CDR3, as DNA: TGTGCCAGCAGCCACGAAGCCTCTGGAAACACCATATATTTT. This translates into CASSHEASGNTIYF.

The CDR3 is CASSVGSEGYTF. For the CDR3, the DNA is TGTGCCAGCAGCGTAGGGAGTGAAGGCTACACCTTC. This chain connects TRBV9 to TRBJ1-2; D remains unclear. Trimming pared 0 bases from V and 8 bases from J, leaving 8 bases between. The CDR3 length is 12 residues. Germline loops: CDR1 SGDLS, CDR2 YYNGEE.

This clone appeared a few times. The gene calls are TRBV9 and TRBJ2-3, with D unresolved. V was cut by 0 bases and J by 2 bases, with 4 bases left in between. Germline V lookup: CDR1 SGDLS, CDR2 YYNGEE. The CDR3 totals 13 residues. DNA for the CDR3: TGTGCCAGCAGCGTAGGGCCCACAGATACGCAGTATTTT. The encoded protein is CASSVGPTDTQYF.

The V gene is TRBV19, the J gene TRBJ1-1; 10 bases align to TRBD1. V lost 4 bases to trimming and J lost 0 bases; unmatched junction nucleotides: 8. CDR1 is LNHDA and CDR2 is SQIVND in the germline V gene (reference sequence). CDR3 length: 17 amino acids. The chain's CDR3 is CASSRQGAGNMNTEAFF. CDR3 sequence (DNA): TGTGCCAGTAGTAGACAGGGGGCTGGAAACATGAACACTGAAGCTTTCTTT.

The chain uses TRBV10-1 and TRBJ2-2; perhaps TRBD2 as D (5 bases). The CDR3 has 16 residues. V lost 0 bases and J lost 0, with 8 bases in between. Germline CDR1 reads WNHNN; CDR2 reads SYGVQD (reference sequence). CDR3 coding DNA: TGCGCCAGCAGTGAGTCGGACTTCTCGAACACCGGGGAGCTGTTTTTT. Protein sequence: CASSESDFSNTGELFF.

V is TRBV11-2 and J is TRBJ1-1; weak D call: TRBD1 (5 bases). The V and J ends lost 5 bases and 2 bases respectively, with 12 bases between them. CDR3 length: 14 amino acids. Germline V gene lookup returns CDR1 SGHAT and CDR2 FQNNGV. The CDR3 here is CASSTPRVNTEAFF. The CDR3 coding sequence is TGTGCCAGCAGCACGCCCAGGGTTAACACTGAAGCTTTCTTT.

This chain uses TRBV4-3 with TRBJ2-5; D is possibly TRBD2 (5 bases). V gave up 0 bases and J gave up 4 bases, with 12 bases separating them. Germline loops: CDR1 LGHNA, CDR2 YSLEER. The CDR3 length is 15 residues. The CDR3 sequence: CASSQDLERRETQYF. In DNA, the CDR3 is TGCGCCAGCAGCCAAGATCTGGAGCGGCGAGAGACCCAGTACTTC.

This chain's CDR3 is CASSSDRDRNQPQHF. The DNA for the CDR3 is TGTGCCAGTAGTTCGGACAGGGACCGCAATCAGCCCCAGCATTTT. The chain couples TRBV19 to TRBJ1-5; 8 nucleotides match TRBD1. Germline V gene sequence: CDR1 LNHDA, CDR2 SQIVND (reference sequence). This CDR3 contains 15 residues. Trimming at V came to 5 bases and at J to 2 bases, leaving 5 bases not matched to a gene.

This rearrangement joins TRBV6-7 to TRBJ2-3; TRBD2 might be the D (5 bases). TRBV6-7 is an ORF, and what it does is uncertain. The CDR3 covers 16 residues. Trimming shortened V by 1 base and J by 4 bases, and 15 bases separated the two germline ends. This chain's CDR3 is CASSYFGPLEADTQYF. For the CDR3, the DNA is TGTGCCAGCAGTTACTTTGGCCCTTTGGAGGCAGATACGCAGTATTTT.

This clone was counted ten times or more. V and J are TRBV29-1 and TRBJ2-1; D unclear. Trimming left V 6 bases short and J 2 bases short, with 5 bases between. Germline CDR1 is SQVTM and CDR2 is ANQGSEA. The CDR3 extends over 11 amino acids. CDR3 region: CSVPAYNEQFF. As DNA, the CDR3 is TGCAGCGTCCCGGCCTACAATGAGCAGTTCTTC.

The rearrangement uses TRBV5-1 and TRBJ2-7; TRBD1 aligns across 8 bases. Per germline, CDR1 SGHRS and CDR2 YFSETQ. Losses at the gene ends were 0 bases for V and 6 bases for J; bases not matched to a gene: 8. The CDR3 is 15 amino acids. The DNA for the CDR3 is TGCGCCAGCAGCTTGGACGGGACAGGACTTACCGAGCAGTACTTC. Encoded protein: CASSLDGTGLTEQYF.

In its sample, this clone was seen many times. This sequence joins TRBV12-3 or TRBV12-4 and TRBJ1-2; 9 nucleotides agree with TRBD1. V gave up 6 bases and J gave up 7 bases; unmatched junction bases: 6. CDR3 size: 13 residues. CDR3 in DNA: TGTGCCAGCAGACCGGGACAGGGCGGTGGCTACACCTTC. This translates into CASRPGQGGGYTF.

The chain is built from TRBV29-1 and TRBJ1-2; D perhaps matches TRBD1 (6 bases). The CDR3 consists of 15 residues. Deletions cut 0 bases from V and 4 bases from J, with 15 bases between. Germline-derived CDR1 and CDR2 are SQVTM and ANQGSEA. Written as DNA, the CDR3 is TGCAGCGTTGAAGATGGGGGGGCAGGTACCTATGGCTACACCTTC. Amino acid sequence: CSVEDGGAGTYGYTF.